This TCR beta chain was recovered during a study of cytomegalovirus exposure and HLA in healthy donors. As for this clone: Its antigen is undetermined.

The CDR3 has 15 residues. CDR1 KGHSH and CDR2 LQKENI come from the germline V gene. V dropped 1 base and J dropped 4; count of bases not matched to a gene: 3. Study-level points and caveats: According to the study, roughly 160 TCR beta chains were cytomegalovirus-associated. Upon later analysis, TCR association rates were observed to vary by HLA locus, being highest for DRB1 and lowest for HLA-C. The study assumed roughly uniform donor sequencing depth for presence/absence analyses.

The PCR used 60 Vbeta and 13 Jbeta primers. Assay: immunoSEQ multiplex PCR; the TCRdb copy retains only in-frame clones and omits some. The sample carries about 140,000 clones, approximately 72% recorded once. This receptor was obtained from a woman between 55 and 75 years old in good health and CMV-seronegative. The sequenced sample was PBMCs. V is TRBV18 and J is TRBJ1-1; 10 bases map to TRBD1. CDR3 residues: CASSPRQGAGTEAFF. CDR3 nucleotide sequence: TGTGCCAGCTCACCACGACAGGGGGCTGGCACTGAAGCTTTCTTT.